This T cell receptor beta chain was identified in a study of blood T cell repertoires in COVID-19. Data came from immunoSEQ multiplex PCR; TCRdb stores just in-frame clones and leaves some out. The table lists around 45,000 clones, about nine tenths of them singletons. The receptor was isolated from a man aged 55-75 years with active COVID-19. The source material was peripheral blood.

This CDR3 reads CASSPHGWGTEAFF. The CDR3 DNA reads TGTGCCAGCAGTCCTCACGGGTGGGGGACAGAAGCTTTCTTT. This chain connects TRBV6-5 to TRBJ1-1; perhaps TRBD1 as D (6 bases). Trimming removed 5 bases from V and 8 bases from J, with 18 bases in between. The CDR3 loop spans 14 amino acids. Germline CDR1 reads MNHEY; CDR2 reads SVGAGI.